The clone carrying this TCR beta chain was picked up many times. Its specificity is unknown. 5'-RACE, quantitative and with molecular barcodes, yielded the TCR beta libraries. TCRdb independently ran MiXCR on the 5' RACE reads; one entry per CDR3 protein. Seen here are approximately 100,000 distinct CDR3 sequences, almost 8.5% observed once, and the top ten hold about a tenth. The data stem from a study of CD8 T cells in ankylosing spondylitis. Findings and caveats of the study: Significant enrichment of disease-linked clones was reported in matched ankylosing spondylitis synovial fluid. Some of these motif variants have turned up before, in reports on reactive arthritis synovial fluid and blood. It appeared that ankylosing spondylitis blood was characterized by a TCR beta motif of eight highly homologous variants.

The CDR3 spans 13 residues. Trimming shortened V by 0 bases and J by 7 bases, and 7 bases separated the two germline ends. From germline, CDR1 is SGHRS and CDR2 YFSETQ. The sequence was collected from a male donor with ankylosing spondylitis or in good health (not recorded which). The chain recombines TRBV5-1 with TRBJ2-2; D is undetermined. The source material was blood, either unsorted or a sorted T cell fraction (not recorded which). The DNA for the CDR3 is TGCGCCAGCAGCTTGGTGGATGGCGGGGAGCTGTTTTTT. It yields the protein CASSLVDGGELFF.